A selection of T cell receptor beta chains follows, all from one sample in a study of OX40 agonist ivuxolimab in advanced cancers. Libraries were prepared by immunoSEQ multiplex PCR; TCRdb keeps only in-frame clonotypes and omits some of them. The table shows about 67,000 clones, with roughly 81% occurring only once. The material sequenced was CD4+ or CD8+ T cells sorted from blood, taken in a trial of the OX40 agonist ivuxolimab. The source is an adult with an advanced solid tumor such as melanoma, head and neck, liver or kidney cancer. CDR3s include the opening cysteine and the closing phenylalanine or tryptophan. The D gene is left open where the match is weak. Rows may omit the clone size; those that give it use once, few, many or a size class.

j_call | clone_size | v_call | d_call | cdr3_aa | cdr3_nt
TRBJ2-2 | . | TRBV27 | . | CASSLSGNTGELFF | TGTGCCAGCAGTTTATCTGGGAACACCGGGGAGCTGTTTTTT
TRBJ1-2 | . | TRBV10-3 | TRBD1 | CAISATGPNYGYTF | TGTGCCATCAGTGCGACAGGGCCCAACTATGGCTACACCTTC
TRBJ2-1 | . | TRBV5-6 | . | CASSISLVPIYNEQFF | TGTGCCAGCAGCATCTCACTAGTCCCAATATACAATGAGCAGTTCTTC
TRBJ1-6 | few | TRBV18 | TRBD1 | CASSPLGQGGGSPLHF | TGTGCCAGCTCACCGTTGGGACAGGGCGGAGGTTCACCCCTCCACTTT
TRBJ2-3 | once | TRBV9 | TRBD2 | CASSVELAGGTSTDTQYF | TGTGCCAGCAGCGTAGAACTAGCGGGGGGAACTAGCACAGATACGCAGTATTTT
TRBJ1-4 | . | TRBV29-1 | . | CSGRGGSEKLFF | TGCAGCGGCCGGGGAGGAAGTGAAAAACTGTTTTTT
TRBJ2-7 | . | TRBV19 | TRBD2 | CASSIEDSGSYDEQYF | TGTGCCAGTAGTATAGAAGATAGCGGGAGCTACGACGAGCAGTACTTC
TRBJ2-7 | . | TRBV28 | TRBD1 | CASSSRTGGGEQYF | TGTGCCAGCAGCTCAAGGACAGGGGGCGGCGAGCAGTACTTC
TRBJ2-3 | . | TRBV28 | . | CASSTSTDTQYF | TGTGCCAGCAGTACTAGCACAGATACGCAGTATTTT
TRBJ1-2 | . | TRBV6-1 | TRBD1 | CASSEPRQGDYGYTF | TGTGCCAGCAGTGAGCCCCGGCAGGGGGACTATGGCTACACCTTC
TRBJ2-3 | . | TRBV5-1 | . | CASSLGAQTDTQYF | TGCGCCAGCAGCTTGGGCGCCCAAACAGATACGCAGTATTTT
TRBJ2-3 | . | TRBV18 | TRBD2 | CASSPPSGRTDTQYF | TGTGCCAGCTCACCACCCAGCGGGAGGACAGATACGCAGTATTTT
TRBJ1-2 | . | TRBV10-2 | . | CASRPDRDYGYTF | TGCGCCAGCAGACCGGACAGAGACTATGGCTACACCTTC